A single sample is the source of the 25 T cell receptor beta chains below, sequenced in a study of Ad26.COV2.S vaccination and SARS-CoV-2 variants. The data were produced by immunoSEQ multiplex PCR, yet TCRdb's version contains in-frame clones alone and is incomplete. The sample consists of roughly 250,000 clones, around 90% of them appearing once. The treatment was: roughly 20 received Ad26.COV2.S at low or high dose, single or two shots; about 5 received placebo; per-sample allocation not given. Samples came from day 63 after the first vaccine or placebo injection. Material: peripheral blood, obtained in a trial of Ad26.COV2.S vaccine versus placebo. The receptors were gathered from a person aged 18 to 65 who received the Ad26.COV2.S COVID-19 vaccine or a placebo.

CDR3 residues: CASSLIEGNTIYF. In nucleotides, the CDR3 is TGTGCCAGCAGCTTAATTGAGGGAAACACCATATATTTT. The rearrangement uses TRBV7-8 and TRBJ1-3; D is ambiguous. The germline CDR1 and CDR2 sequences are SGHVS and FQNEAQ. The CDR3 contains 13 residues. V shed 2 bases and J shed 4 bases, with 6 bases lying between them.

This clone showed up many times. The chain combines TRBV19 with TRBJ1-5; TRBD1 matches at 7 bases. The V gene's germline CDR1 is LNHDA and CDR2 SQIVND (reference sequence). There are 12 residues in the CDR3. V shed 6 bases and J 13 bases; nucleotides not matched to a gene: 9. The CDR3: CASSPIDRAQHF. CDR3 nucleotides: TGTGCCAGTAGCCCTATCGACAGGGCTCAGCATTTT. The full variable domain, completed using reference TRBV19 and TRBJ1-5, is DGGITQSPKYLFRKEGQNVTLSCEQNLNHDAMYWYRQDPGQGLRLIYYSQIVNDFQKGDIAEGYSVSREKKESFPLTVTSAQKNPTAFYLCASSPIDRAQHFGDGTRLSIL.

CDR3 protein: CASGFRGTDTQYF. The CDR3 nucleotides read TGTGCTAGTGGTTTCAGGGGGACAGATACGCAGTATTTT. V is TRBV12-5 and J is TRBJ2-3; 7 bases map to TRBD1. Losses at the gene ends were 3 bases for V and 3 bases for J; bases not matched to a gene: 0. Germline V CDR1 and CDR2: LGHNT, FRNRAP. This CDR3 comprises 13 residues.

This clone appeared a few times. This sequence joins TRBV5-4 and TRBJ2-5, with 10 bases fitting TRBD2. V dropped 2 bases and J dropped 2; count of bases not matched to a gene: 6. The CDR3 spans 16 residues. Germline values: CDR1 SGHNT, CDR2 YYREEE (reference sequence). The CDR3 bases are TGTGCCAGCAGCTTCTGGAGGACTAGCGGACAAGAGACCCAGTACTTC. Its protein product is CASSFWRTSGQETQYF.

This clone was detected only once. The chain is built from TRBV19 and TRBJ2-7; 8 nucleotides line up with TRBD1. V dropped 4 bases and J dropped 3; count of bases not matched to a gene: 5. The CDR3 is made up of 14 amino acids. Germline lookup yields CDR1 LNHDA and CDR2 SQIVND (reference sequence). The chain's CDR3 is CASSTDRDSYEQYV. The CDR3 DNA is TGTGCCAGTAGTACGGACAGGGACAGCTACGAGCAGTACGTC.

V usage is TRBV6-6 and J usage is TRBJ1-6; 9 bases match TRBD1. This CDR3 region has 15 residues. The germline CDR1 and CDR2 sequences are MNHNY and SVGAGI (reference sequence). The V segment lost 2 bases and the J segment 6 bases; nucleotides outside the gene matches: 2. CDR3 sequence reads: CASSYRDRVNSPLHF. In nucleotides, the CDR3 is TGTGCCAGCAGTTACAGGGACAGGGTTAATTCACCCCTCCACTTT.

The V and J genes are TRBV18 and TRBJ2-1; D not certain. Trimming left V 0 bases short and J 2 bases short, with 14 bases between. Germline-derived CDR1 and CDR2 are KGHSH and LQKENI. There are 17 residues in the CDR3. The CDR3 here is CASSPPYPSQAYNEQFF. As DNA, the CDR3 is TGTGCCAGCTCACCACCGTACCCAAGCCAGGCCTACAATGAGCAGTTCTTC.

CDR3 protein: CASSVASGSTDTQYF. In DNA form, the CDR3 reads TGTGCCAGCAGCGTAGCCAGCGGGAGCACAGATACGCAGTATTTT. The chain couples TRBV9 to TRBJ2-3, with a tentative D call TRBD2 (6 bases). V lost 0 bases to trimming and J lost 0 bases, with 8 bases between them. The germline gives CDR1 SGDLS, CDR2 YYNGEE. The CDR3 consists of 15 residues.

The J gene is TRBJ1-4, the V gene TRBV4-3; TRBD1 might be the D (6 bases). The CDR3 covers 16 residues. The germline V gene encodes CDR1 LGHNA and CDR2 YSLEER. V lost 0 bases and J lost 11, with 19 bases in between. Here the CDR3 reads CASSQEYGGQLGKLFF. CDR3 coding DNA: TGCGCCAGCAGCCAAGAATACGGGGGCCAATTGGGGAAACTGTTTTTT.

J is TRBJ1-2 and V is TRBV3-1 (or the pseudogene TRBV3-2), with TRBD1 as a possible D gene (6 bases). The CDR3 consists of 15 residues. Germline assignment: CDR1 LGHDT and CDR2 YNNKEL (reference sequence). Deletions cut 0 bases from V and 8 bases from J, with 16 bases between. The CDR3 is CASSQDSIAGVGYTF. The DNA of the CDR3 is TGTGCCAGCAGCCAAGATTCCATCGCAGGGGTAGGCTACACCTTC.

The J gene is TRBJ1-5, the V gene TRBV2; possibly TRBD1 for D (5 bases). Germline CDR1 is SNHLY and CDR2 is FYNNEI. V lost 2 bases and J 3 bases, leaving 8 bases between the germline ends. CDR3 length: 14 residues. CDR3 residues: CASSELGPNQPQHF. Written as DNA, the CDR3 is TGTGCCAGCAGTGAATTGGGACCCAATCAGCCCCAGCATTTT.

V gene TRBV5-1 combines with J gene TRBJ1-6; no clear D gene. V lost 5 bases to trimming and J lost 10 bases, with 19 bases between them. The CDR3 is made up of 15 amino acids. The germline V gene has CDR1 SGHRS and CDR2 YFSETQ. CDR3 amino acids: CASSQSDPTASPLHF. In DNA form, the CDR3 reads TGCGCCAGCAGTCAGTCGGACCCAACAGCCTCACCCCTCCACTTT.

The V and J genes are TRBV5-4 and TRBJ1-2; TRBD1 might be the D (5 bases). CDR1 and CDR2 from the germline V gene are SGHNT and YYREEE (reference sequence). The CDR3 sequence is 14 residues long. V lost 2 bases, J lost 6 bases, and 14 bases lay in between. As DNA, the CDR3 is TGTGCCAGCAGCTTCAGCTTGACAGCAGATGGCTACACCTTC. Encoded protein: CASSFSLTADGYTF.

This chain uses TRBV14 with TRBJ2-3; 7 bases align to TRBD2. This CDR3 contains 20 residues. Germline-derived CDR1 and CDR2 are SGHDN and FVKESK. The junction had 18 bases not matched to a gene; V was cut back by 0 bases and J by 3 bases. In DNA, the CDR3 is TGTGCCAGCAGCCAAGATGTGCTAGCGGTGATGAGCCGTTTGACAGATACGCAGTATTTT. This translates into CASSQDVLAVMSRLTDTQYF.

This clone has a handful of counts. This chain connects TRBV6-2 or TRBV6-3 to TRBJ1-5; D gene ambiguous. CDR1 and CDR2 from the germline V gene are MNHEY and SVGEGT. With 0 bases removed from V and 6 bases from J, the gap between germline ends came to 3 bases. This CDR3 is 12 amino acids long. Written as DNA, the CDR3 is TGTGCCAGCAGTTACTCGCTTCAGCCCCAGCATTTT. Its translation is CASSYSLQPQHF.

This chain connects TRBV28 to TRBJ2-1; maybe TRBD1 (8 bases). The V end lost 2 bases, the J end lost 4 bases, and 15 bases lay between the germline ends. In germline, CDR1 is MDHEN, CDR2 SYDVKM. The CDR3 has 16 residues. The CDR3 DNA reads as TGTGCCAGCAGTTTAGCCGGACAGGGAGGGTACAATGAGCAGTTCTTC. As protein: CASSLAGQGGYNEQFF.

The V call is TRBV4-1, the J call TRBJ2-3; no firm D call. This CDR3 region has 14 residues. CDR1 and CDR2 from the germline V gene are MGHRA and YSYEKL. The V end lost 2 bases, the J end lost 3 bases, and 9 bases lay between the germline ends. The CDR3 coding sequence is TGCGCCAGCAGCCAAAAGTTGGATACAGATACGCAGTATTTT. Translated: CASSQKLDTDTQYF.

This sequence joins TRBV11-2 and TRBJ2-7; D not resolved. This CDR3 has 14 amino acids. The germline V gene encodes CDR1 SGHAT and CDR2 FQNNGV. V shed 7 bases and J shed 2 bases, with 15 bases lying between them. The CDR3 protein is CASTPTRPPYEQYF. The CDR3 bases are TGTGCCAGCACGCCTACCCGGCCCCCCTACGAGCAGTACTTC.

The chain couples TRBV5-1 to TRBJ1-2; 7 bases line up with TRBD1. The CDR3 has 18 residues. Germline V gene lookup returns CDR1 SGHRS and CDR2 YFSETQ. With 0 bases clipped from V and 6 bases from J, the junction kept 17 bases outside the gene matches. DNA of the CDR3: TGCGCCAGCAGCTTGGACCCCGGTGCGACAGGGCGAGTCGATGGCTACACCTTC. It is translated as CASSLDPGATGRVDGYTF.

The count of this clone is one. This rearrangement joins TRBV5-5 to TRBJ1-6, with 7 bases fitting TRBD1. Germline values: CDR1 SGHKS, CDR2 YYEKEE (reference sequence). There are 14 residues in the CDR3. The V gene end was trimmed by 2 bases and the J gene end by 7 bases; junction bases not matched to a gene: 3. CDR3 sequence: CASSFDRVNSPLHF. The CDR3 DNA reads TGTGCCAGCAGCTTTGACAGGGTGAATTCACCCCTCCACTTT.

DNA for the CDR3: TGTGCCAGCCAACTAGGAGGGGCGAACACCGGGGAGCTGTTTTTT. It is translated as CASQLGGANTGELFF. The chain links TRBV5-6 to TRBJ2-2; TRBD2 might be the D (6 bases). The CDR3 has 15 residues. The germline gives CDR1 SGHDT, CDR2 YYEEEE. V lost 7 bases to trimming and J lost 0 bases, with 13 bases between them.

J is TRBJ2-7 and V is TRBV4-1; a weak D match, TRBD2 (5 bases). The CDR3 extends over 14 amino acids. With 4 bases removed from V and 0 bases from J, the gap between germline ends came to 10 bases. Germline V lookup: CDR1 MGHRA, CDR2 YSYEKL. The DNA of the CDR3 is TGCGCCAGCAGCCCCGGACTGGGCTCCTACGAGCAGTACGTC. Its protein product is CASSPGLGSYEQYV.

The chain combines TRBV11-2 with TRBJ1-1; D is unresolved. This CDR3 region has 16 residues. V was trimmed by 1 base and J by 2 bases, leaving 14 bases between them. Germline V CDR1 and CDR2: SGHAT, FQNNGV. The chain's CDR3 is CASSLGSHSLNTEAFF. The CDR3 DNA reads TGTGCCAGCAGCTTAGGTTCACACAGCTTAAACACTGAAGCTTTCTTT.

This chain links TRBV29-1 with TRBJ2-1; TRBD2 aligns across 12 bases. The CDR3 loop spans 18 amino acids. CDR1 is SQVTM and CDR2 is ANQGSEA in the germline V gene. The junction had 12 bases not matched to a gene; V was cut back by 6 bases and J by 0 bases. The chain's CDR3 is CSVGGLAGPPYSYNEQFF. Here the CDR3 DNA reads TGCAGCGTCGGGGGACTAGCGGGTCCCCCGTACTCCTACAATGAGCAGTTCTTC.

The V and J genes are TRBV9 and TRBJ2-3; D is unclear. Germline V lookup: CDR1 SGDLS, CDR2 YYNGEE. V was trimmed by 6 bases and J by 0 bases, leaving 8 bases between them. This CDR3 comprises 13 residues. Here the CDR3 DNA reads TGTGCCAGCACCCCGGCTAGCACAGATACGCAGTATTTT. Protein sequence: CASTPASTDTQYF.